This T cell receptor beta chain appears in the sequencing data of a study of blood T cell repertoires in COVID-19. Study-wide context: Samples came from the United States, Italy and Spain, spanning acute and convalescent COVID-19. Sample material is recorded as cDNA or gDNA derived from T cells, B-cell-depleted T cells, or PBMCs.

Original processing notes: It was from reference gene primer amplification that nucleated cell counts were estimated. Sequenced by immunoSEQ multiplex PCR; TCRdb stores in-frame clones only, minus some. D and trimming come from the DNA, and the V and J calls and clone size come from that table. Here the sample spans some 120,000 clones, approximately 84% being singletons. This clonotype originated in a woman in her sixties with acute or convalescent COVID-19. The sequencing input was peripheral blood.

The CDR3 loop reads CASSPQRQPDYGYTF. The CDR3 DNA is TGCGCCAGCAGCCCACAGCGGCAGCCAGACTATGGCTACACCTTC. This chain links TRBV4-1 with TRBJ1-2; D is uncertain. This CDR3 is 15 amino acids long. CDR1 is MGHRA, CDR2 YSYEKL, per germline. V shed 4 bases and J shed 3 bases, with 15 bases lying between them.